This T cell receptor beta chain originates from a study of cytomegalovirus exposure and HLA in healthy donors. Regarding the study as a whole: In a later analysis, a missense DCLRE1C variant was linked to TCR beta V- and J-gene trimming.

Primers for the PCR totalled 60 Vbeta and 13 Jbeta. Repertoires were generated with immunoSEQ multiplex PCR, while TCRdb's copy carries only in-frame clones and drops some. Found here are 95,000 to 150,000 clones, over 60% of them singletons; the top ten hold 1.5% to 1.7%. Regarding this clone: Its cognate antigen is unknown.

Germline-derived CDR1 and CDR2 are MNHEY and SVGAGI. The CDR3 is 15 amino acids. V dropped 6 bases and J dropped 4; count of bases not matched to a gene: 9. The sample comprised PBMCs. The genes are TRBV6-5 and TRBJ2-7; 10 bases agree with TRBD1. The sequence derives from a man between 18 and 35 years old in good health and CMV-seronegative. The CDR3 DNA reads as TGTGCCAGCAGACACGGGACAGGGGTGAATTACGAGCAGTACTTC. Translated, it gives CASRHGTGVNYEQYF.